This TCR beta chain is from a study of T cell clonotyping in hematopoietic cell transplantation (dated by TCRdb to the early 2020s). Regarding the research as a whole: The study collected 135 blood samples from 35 consecutive transplant recipients and their related donors. Patients were recruited between 2015 and 2017 and followed until late 2020 or death. Beyond this particular receptor, the publication reports: The sample size was limited, and because cells were not sorted, the contributions of CD4 and CD8 repertoires could not be separated. Broader TCR repertoire diversity after transplant was predicted by Inverse Simpson Index values from donors and from recipients before transplant. After transplant, TCR diversity in recipients dropped, and pathologically expanded clonotypes climbed progressively between day 30 and day 180. Recipient repertoires showed only a small fraction of overlap with donor repertoires, and over 97% appeared de novo at the given depth.

The CDR1 and CDR2 encoded by the germline V gene are SNHLY and FYNNEI. Deletion took 6 bases off V and 1 base off J, with a span of 15 bases between the germline ends. Spanning cysteine to phenylalanine, the CDR3 consists of 15 amino acids. Left in the record is the CDR3 DNA by itself, 45 bases read in frame from the first base. With the immunoSEQ assay, which is a bias-controlled multiplex PCR relying on V- and J-specific primers, TCR beta CDR3 regions were amplified from genomic DNA. In a second PCR step, the CDR3 amplicons were tagged with a proprietary barcode plus Illumina adapter sequences. CDR3 libraries were sequenced on an Illumina MiSeq instrument. As for how the authors treated the data: Export and quality control were done with immunoSEQ Analyzer 3.0, while downstream analyses used R Bioconductor and Immunarch. Repertoire metrics were calculated using only productive rearrangements within the normalized downsampled data set. In the normalized cohort, a clonotype counted as pathologically expanded if the clonotype was larger than 5 templates. Repertoire diversity was measured with the Inverse Simpson Index. CMV-specificity analyses were carried out on the non-normalized data set to capture all clonotypes. The clones in this table, taken by TCRdb from immuneACCESS, are in-frame only. Not every clone is retained; where verified, under half of the shortfall comes from an unresolved V gene, and the cause of the rest is unknown. The V and J calls and clone size were taken over from that table, and D and trimming were inferred from the DNA. This sample holds 7,900 or so clones; approximately 89% were observed only once. The ten largest clones represent approximately 8% of the sample.

Taken with the paper, the label for time point translates to: 100 days after allo-HCT. Recipient blood was collected about 28 days before transplant and at days 30, 100 and 180 after transplant. Nuclei Lysis Solution was used to extract genomic DNA from fresh or cryopreserved unfractionated peripheral blood mononuclear cells. With regard to this clone: It lacks a known antigen. Base quality data are lacking; no much larger clone is found one base away.

The clonotype was recovered from a male patient younger than 30 who had an allogeneic stem cell transplant from a related donor, so the T cells may come from the graft donor. Some clones in this sample may be carry-over from other donors' samples. Recombination linked TRBV2 to TRBJ1-2; the D region possibly corresponds to TRBD1 (5 bases align). The specimen was PBMCs, collected 100 days after allogeneic stem cell transplant. The nucleotide sequence reads as follows: TGTGCCAGCAGCCCCAACAGGCCTAATAACTATGGCTACACCTTC. Its translation reads: CASSPNRPNNYGYTF.